The 13 T cell receptor beta chains below come from one sample, sequenced in a study of blood T cell repertoires in COVID-19. TCRdb keeps only in-frame clones here, not all; method: immunoSEQ multiplex PCR. Seen here are 55,000 to 80,000 clones, 65% to 85% observed once, and the top ten hold 6% to 6.5%. The sequencing input was peripheral blood. Every receptor here comes from a human donor in a cohort sampled during active COVID-19.

The chain links TRBV6-5 to TRBJ2-1, with D possibly being TRBD2 (7 bases). CDR1 is MNHEY, CDR2 SVGAGI, per germline. V shed 6 bases and J shed 4 bases, with 16 bases lying between them. This CDR3 has 15 residues. This CDR3 is CASSVRGGVYNEQFF. CDR3 bases: TGTGCCAGCAGCGTAAGGGGGGGGGTTTACAATGAGCAGTTCTTC.

The rearrangement links TRBV4-2 to TRBJ2-7; D ambiguous. In germline, CDR1 is LGHNA, CDR2 YNFKEQ. Trimming cost V 0 bases and J 3 bases, with 9 bases left between them. This CDR3 spans 14 amino acids. CDR3 in amino acids: CASSQDPASYEQYF. The CDR3, as DNA: TGTGCCAGCAGCCAAGATCCAGCGAGCTACGAGCAGTACTTC.

Written as DNA, the CDR3 is TGTGCCAGCAGCGTAGCGCTAGGGGGCGTCTACGAGCAGTACTTC. Amino acids: CASSVALGGVYEQYF. The chain has TRBV9 and TRBJ2-7; 7 nucleotides align to TRBD1. The J segment lost 3 bases and the V segment lost 0 bases, leaving 6 bases of the junction unmatched. The CDR3 has 15 residues. Germline CDR1 SGDLS, CDR2 YYNGEE.

The rearrangement links TRBV11-2 to TRBJ1-1; unclear D gene. Per the germline V gene, CDR1 is SGHAT and CDR2 is FQNNGV. The CDR3 spans 15 residues. V was trimmed by 4 bases and J by 11 bases, leaving 23 bases between them. The CDR3: CASSSPTREVSRAFF. The CDR3 nucleotides read TGTGCCAGCAGCTCCCCTACGCGGGAGGTTAGTAGGGCTTTCTTT.

This clone was counted a few times. CDR3 region: CASSSDRVRNSPLHF. In nucleotides, the CDR3 is TGCGCCAGCAGCTCCGACAGGGTGCGGAATTCACCCCTCCACTTT. The chain couples TRBV5-1 to TRBJ1-6; 7 bases match TRBD1. The CDR3 spans 15 residues. With V trimmed by 3 bases and J by 7 bases, 7 bases remained unmatched. Germline-derived CDR1 and CDR2 are SGHRS and YFSETQ.

The rearrangement uses TRBV28 and TRBJ1-5; D is uncertain. CDR3 size: 12 residues. Trimming removed 3 bases from V and 4 bases from J, with 4 bases in between. Germline CDR1 is MDHEN and CDR2 is SYDVKM. The CDR3 DNA sequence: TGTGCCAGCAGTTTGGAGAATCAGCCCCAGCATTTT. Amino acid sequence: CASSLENQPQHF. Looking up the rest from reference TRBV28 and TRBJ1-5 gives the full variable domain: DVKVTQSSRYLVKRTGEKVFLECVQDMDHENMFWYRQDPGLGLRLIYFSYDVKMKEKGDIPEGYSVSREKKERFSLILESASTNQTSMYLCASSLENQPQHFGDGTRLSIL.

The CDR3: CSVGTGSFADTQYF. The CDR3 DNA reads TGCAGCGTTGGGACAGGGTCTTTTGCAGATACGCAGTATTTT. The chain is built from TRBV29-1 and TRBJ2-3; 8 nucleotides agree with TRBD1. The CDR3 totals 14 residues. V lost 4 bases, J lost 4 bases, and 7 bases stayed unmatched. Per the germline V gene, CDR1 is SQVTM and CDR2 is ANQGSEA.

The rearrangement joins TRBV7-3 to TRBJ1-2; a possible D gene is TRBD1 (5 bases). CDR1 SGHTA and CDR2 FQGTGA come from the germline V gene. Trimming left V 6 bases short and J 8 bases short, with 10 bases between. CDR3 length equals 11 residues. The CDR3 DNA follows: TGTGCCAGCAGGCGGGGGGAAGGCTACACCTTC. Translating gives CASRRGEGYTF. Using reference TRBV7-3 and TRBJ1-2 for the parts outside the CDR3, the full variable domain is GAGVSQTPSNKVTEKGKYVELRCDPISGHTALYWYRQSLGQGPEFLIYFQGTGAADDSGLPNDRFFAVRPEGSVSTLKIQRTERGDSAVYLCASRRGEGYTFGSGTRLTVV.

This chain uses TRBV2 with TRBJ1-3; unclear D gene. Between the trimmed V and J ends, which lost 4 bases and 4 bases, there was a span of 5 bases. The CDR3 loop spans 12 amino acids. Germline CDR1 reads SNHLY; CDR2 reads FYNNEI. CDR3 in amino acids: CASSGPGNTIYF. CDR3 coding DNA: TGTGCCAGCAGTGGGCCCGGAAACACCATATATTTT. Supplemented by reference TRBV2 and TRBJ1-3, the full variable domain reads EPEVTQTPSHQVTQMGQEVILRCVPISNHLYFYWYRQILGQKVEFLVSFYNNEISEKSEIFDDQFSVERPDGSNFTLKIRSTKLEDSAMYFCASSGPGNTIYFGEGSWLTVV.

The V gene is TRBV5-4, the J gene TRBJ2-3; TRBD2 agrees at 8 bases. Germline V gene data show CDR1 as SGHNT and CDR2 as YYREEE (reference sequence). Trimming at V came to 0 bases and at J to 2 bases, leaving 2 bases not matched to a gene. This CDR3 has 15 amino acids. The CDR3 loop reads CASSLERGYTDTQYF. The CDR3 DNA is TGTGCCAGCAGCTTGGAGCGGGGGTACACAGATACGCAGTATTTT.

This chain connects TRBV2 to TRBJ2-5, with TRBD1 as a possible D gene (6 bases). Looked up from germline, CDR1 is SNHLY and CDR2 is FYNNEI. V lost 9 bases, J lost 3 bases, and 17 bases lay in between. The CDR3 runs 14 residues. In DNA, the CDR3 is TGTGCCAGGAGAGATCCGGGACAAGAAGAGACCCAGTACTTC. It yields the protein CARRDPGQEETQYF.

This rearrangement joins TRBV6-5 to TRBJ2-7; D perhaps matches TRBD1 (7 bases). CDR1 is MNHEY, CDR2 SVGAGI, per germline. The CDR3 spans 14 residues. V lost 0 bases and J 3 bases, leaving 9 bases between the germline ends. CDR3 sequence reads: CASSYSRDSYEQYF. The CDR3 DNA reads as TGTGCCAGCAGTTACTCGCGGGACAGCTACGAGCAGTACTTC.

J is TRBJ2-7 and V is TRBV2; tentative D call: TRBD2 (5 bases). The germline V gene encodes CDR1 SNHLY and CDR2 FYNNEI. V lost 0 bases to trimming and J lost 4 bases, with 7 bases between them. CDR3 length equals 13 residues. CDR3 residues: CASSEAAGYEQYF. The CDR3 region has the DNA TGTGCCAGCAGTGAAGCTGCGGGTTACGAGCAGTACTTC. The variable domain in full, completed from reference TRBV2 and TRBJ2-7, reads EPEVTQTPSHQVTQMGQEVILRCVPISNHLYFYWYRQILGQKVEFLVSFYNNEISEKSEIFDDQFSVERPDGSNFTLKIRSTKLEDSAMYFCASSEAAGYEQYFGPGTRLTVT.